This T cell receptor beta chain was recorded in a study of blood T cells in healthy people across ages. A J-beta primer mix and a sample-barcoded 5' primer were used in a second PCR of about 7 to 12 cycles. Each CDR3 protein is one row after TCRdb ran MiXCR on the 5' RACE reads. The repertoire has around 870,000 distinct CDR3 sequences, more than 25% of them found once; the top ten carry approximately 15%. This clonotype was seen ten or more times. From germline, CDR1 is ENHRY and CDR2 SYGVKD. The V and J ends lost 5 bases and 1 base respectively, with 8 bases between them. The CDR3 covers 13 residues.

Sequenced material: blood. This clonotype originated in a woman of 80 years or more in good health. The J gene is TRBJ1-1, the V gene TRBV10-3; unclear D gene. In nucleotides, the CDR3 is TGTGCCATCAGTCCGGGATCGAACACTGAAGCTTTCTTT. It encodes CAISPGSNTEAFF.